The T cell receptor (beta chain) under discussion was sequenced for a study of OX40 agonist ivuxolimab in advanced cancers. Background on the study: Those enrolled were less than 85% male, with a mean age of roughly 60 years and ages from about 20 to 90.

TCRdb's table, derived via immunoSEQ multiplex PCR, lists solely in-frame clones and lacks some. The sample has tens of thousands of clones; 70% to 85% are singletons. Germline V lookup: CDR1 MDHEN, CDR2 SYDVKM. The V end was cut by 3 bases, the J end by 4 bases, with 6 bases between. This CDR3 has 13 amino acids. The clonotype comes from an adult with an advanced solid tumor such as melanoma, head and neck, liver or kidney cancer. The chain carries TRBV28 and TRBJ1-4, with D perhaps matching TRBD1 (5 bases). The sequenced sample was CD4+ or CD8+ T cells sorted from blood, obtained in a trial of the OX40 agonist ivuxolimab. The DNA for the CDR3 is TGTGCCAGCAGTTTCAGGGTTAATGAAAAACTGTTTTTT. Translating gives CASSFRVNEKLFF. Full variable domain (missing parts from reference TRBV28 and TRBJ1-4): DVKVTQSSRYLVKRTGEKVFLECVQDMDHENMFWYRQDPGLGLRLIYFSYDVKMKEKGDIPEGYSVSREKKERFSLILESASTNQTSMYLCASSFRVNEKLFFGSGTQLSVL.